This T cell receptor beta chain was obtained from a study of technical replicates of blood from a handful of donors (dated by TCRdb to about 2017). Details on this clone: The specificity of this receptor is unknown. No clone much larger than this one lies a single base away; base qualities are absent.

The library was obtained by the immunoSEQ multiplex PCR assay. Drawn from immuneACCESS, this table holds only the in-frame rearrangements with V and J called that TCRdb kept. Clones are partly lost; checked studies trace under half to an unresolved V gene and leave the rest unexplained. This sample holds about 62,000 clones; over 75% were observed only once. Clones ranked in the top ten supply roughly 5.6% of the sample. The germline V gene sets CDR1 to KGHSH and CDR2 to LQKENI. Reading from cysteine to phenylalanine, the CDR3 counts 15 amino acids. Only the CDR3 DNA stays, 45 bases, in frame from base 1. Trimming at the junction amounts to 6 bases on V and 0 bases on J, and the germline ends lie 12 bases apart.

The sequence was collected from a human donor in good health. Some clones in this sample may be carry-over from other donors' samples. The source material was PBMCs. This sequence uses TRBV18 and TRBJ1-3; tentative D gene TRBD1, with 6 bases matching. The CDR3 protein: CASSDGQFSGNTIYF. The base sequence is TGTGCCAGCTCGGATGGACAGTTCTCTGGAAACACCATATATTTT.